The 19 T cell receptor beta chains listed next were all sequenced from one sample in a study of T cells in Graves' hyperthyroidism and ophthalmopathy. RNA transcripts were the template for amplifying TCR beta CDR3 regions. The TCR CDR3 was amplified in a first-round RT-PCR using the HTBI primer set. TCRdb passed the multiplex PCR reads through MiXCR, listing each CDR3 protein once. The profile shows under 450,000 distinct CDR3 sequences, about 17% of them singletons. The sequenced material came from blood. These receptors were taken from a woman between 25 and 40 years old with Graves' hyperthyroidism that later progressed to Graves' ophthalmopathy.

This clonotype was observed at least ten times. CDR3: CASSQPWGEQFF. CDR3 bases: TGTGCCAGTAGTCAACCATGGGGCGAGCAGTTCTTC. V and J are TRBV19 and TRBJ2-1, with a tentative D call TRBD1 (5 bases). This CDR3 comprises 12 residues. CDR1 is LNHDA, CDR2 SQIVND, per germline (reference sequence). Trimming took 5 bases from V and 10 from J, leaving 12 bases between them. The entire variable domain, with the rest obtained from reference TRBV19 and TRBJ2-1, is as follows: DGGITQSPKYLFRKEGQNVTLSCEQNLNHDAMYWYRQDPGQGLRLIYYSQIVNDFQKGDIAEGYSVSREKKESFPLTVTSAQKNPTAFYLCASSQPWGEQFFGPGTRLTVL.

This clonotype came up many times. The gene calls are TRBV6-1 and TRBJ2-7; 11 bases agree with TRBD2. Trimming at V came to 5 bases and at J to 1 base, leaving 4 bases not matched to a gene. CDR3 size: 15 residues. Germline CDR1 reads MNHNS; CDR2 reads SASEGT. For the CDR3, the DNA is TGTGCCAGCAGTCACGGGACTAGCGGATCCTACGAGCAGTACTTC. It yields the protein CASSHGTSGSYEQYF.

The rearrangement links TRBV2 to TRBJ2-5; TRBD1 aligns across 8 bases. Unmatched junction bases numbered 11, after V lost 6 bases and J lost 2 bases. CDR1 SNHLY and CDR2 FYNNEI come from the germline V gene. The CDR3 spans 16 residues. The CDR3: CASRPYRGVGQETQYF. CDR3 bases: TGTGCCAGCAGGCCGTACAGGGGGGTCGGGCAAGAGACCCAGTACTTC.

This chain connects TRBV24-1 to TRBJ2-3; 9 bases fit TRBD2. Trimming at V came to 0 bases and at J to 1 base, leaving 4 bases not matched to a gene. The CDR3 extends over 17 amino acids. Germline CDR1 KGHDR, CDR2 SFDVKD. The CDR3 nucleotides are TGTGCCACCAGTGATTTGCAGCAGCGGGGGGGCACAGATACGCAGTATTTT. Its translation is CATSDLQQRGGTDTQYF.

The V gene is TRBV6-2 or TRBV6-3, the J gene TRBJ2-5; 12 positions agree with TRBD2. Per the germline V gene, CDR1 is MNHEY and CDR2 is SVGEGT. The CDR3 has 15 amino acids. Trimming at V came to 7 bases and at J to 2 bases, leaving 5 bases not matched to a gene. The CDR3 DNA follows: TGTGCCAGCACCCAGGGGACTAGCGGGCAAGAGACCCAGTACTTC. Residues: CASTQGTSGQETQYF.

This clonotype was seen ten or more times. V gene TRBV7-9 combines with J gene TRBJ2-1; no firm D call. CDR3 length: 16 residues. Trimming left V 5 bases short and J 8 bases short, with 22 bases between. Germline V gene data show CDR1 as SEHNR and CDR2 as FQNEAQ (reference sequence). As DNA, the CDR3 is TGTGCCAGCAGCCCCCCGGAGTGGTCCCCGCGCGATGAGCAGTTCTTC. This translates into CASSPPEWSPRDEQFF.

This clonotype showed up many times. The rearrangement links TRBV11-2 to TRBJ1-1, with D perhaps TRBD1 (5 bases). The CDR3 is made up of 14 amino acids. Germline lookup yields CDR1 SGHAT and CDR2 FQNNGV. Trimming pared 2 bases from V and 4 bases from J, leaving 11 bases between. The CDR3 sequence is CASSLLGVGTEAFF. The CDR3, as DNA: TGTGCCAGCAGCTTATTGGGGGTTGGCACTGAAGCTTTCTTT.

As DNA, the CDR3 is TGCGCCAGCAGCTTGGCAGGGTCCCTCTCTGGGGCCAACGTCCTGACTTTC. Translating gives CASSLAGSLSGANVLTF. This chain uses TRBV5-1 with TRBJ2-6, with a tentative D call TRBD1 (5 bases). Germline CDR1 is SGHRS and CDR2 is YFSETQ. The CDR3 loop spans 17 amino acids. V lost 0 bases to trimming and J lost 0 bases, with 10 bases between them.

The table lists this clonotype with a few counts. DNA of the CDR3: TGTGCCAGTAGTATCGGGGGGCCCGGGGAGCTGTTTTTT. Amino acids: CASSIGGPGELFF. The chain joins TRBV19 to TRBJ2-2; weak D call: TRBD2 (7 bases). Germline-derived CDR1 and CDR2 are LNHDA and SQIVND (reference sequence). Trimming took off 3 bases at V and 6 bases at J, with 8 bases between the two ends. The CDR3 contains 13 residues.

The chain combines TRBV24-1 with TRBJ2-3; the D gene is possibly TRBD2 (6 bases). This CDR3 region has 13 residues. Germline-derived CDR1 and CDR2 are KGHDR and SFDVKD. Trimming cost V 4 bases and J 7 bases, with 11 bases left between them. The CDR3 sequence is CATSDTGLHTQYF. The CDR3, as DNA: TGTGCCACCAGTGACACGGGACTTCATACGCAGTATTTT.

This clonotype occurred many times. The chain uses TRBV20-1 and TRBJ1-2, with 10 nucleotides matching TRBD1. The V segment lost 4 bases and the J segment 4 bases; nucleotides outside the gene matches: 6. Germline V CDR1 and CDR2: DFQATT, SNEGSKA (reference sequence). The CDR3 extends over 14 amino acids. CDR3 protein: CSANVGTGAYGYTF. The CDR3 DNA reads TGCAGTGCTAACGTCGGGACAGGGGCCTATGGCTACACCTTC.

This clonotype was counted ten times or more. This sequence joins TRBV2 and TRBJ2-2; 8 bases are a match to TRBD1. V lost 2 bases and J lost 0; bases outside the gene matches: 5. The CDR3 consists of 17 residues. Germline V gene lookup returns CDR1 SNHLY and CDR2 FYNNEI. CDR3 in amino acids: CASSERGTGANTGELFF. CDR3 nucleotide sequence: TGTGCCAGCAGTGAACGGGGGACAGGAGCGAACACCGGGGAGCTGTTTTTT.

This clonotype was seen repeatedly, ten times or more. The chain uses TRBV15 and TRBJ2-1; TRBD1 aligns across 9 bases. CDR1 LNHNV and CDR2 YYDKDF come from the germline V gene (reference sequence). After removal of 6 bases from V and 5 bases from J, the junction contained 8 bases not matched to a gene. This CDR3 has 15 residues. The CDR3: CATRTGTGTHNEQFF. In DNA, the CDR3 is TGTGCCACCAGAACCGGGACAGGGACCCACAATGAGCAGTTCTTC.

This clonotype was seen repeatedly, ten times or more. The chain uses TRBV28 and TRBJ2-5; possibly TRBD1 for D (5 bases). Germline loops: CDR1 MDHEN, CDR2 SYDVKM. The V and J ends lost 3 bases and 1 base respectively, with 12 bases between them. This CDR3 has 15 amino acids. The CDR3 bases are TGTGCCAGCAGTTTGGGGCAGGCCATCCAAGAGACCCAGTACTTC. Translated, it gives CASSLGQAIQETQYF.

The chain joins TRBV29-1 to TRBJ2-1, with D possibly matching TRBD2 (6 bases). The CDR3 runs 20 residues. Germline CDR1 and CDR2: SQVTM and ANQGSEA. Trimming stripped 7 bases from V and 4 bases from J, with 35 bases between. The DNA of the CDR3 is TGCAGCGCTTGTGGTCCCCCGGGACTTTCATCCGGCGGGGCGTACAATGAGCAGTTCTTC. It specifies CSACGPPGLSSGGAYNEQFF.

This clonotype was recorded at least ten times. This chain links TRBV7-8 with TRBJ2-3; D remains ambiguous. Trimming removed 6 bases at V and 6 bases at J, with 19 bases between. Germline assignment: CDR1 SGHVS and CDR2 FQNEAQ. The CDR3 has 15 residues. Here the CDR3 DNA reads TGTGCCAGCAGACCGTCCCTGCTTGAGGCGGATACGCAGTATTTT. It is translated as CASRPSLLEADTQYF. Complete variable domain (other parts from reference TRBV7-8 and TRBJ2-3): GAGVSQSPRYKVAKRGQDVALRCDPISGHVSLFWYQQALGQGPEFLTYFQNEAQLDKSGLPSDRFFAERPEGSVSTLKIQRTQQEDSAVYLCASRPSLLEADTQYFGPGTRLTVL.

The table lists this clonotype with many counts. The chain employs TRBV3-1 and TRBJ2-3, with 11 bases that match TRBD2. Per the germline V gene, CDR1 is LGHDT and CDR2 is YNNKEL (reference sequence). The CDR3 is 17 residues long. With V trimmed by 1 base and J by 2 bases, 5 bases remained unmatched. In nucleotides, the CDR3 is TGTGCCAGCAGCCAAGGCCGACTAGCGGGATCCACAGATACGCAGTATTTT. It is translated as CASSQGRLAGSTDTQYF.

As regards this clonotype: A much larger clonotype is one base distant, so this may be a read error. This chain joins TRBV7-9 and TRBJ2-1, with TRBD1 matching 7 bases. The CDR3 contains 13 residues. Germline values: CDR1 SEHNR, CDR2 FQNEAQ (reference sequence). The CDR3 coding sequence is TGTGCCAGCAGCTTGAAGGGGGCGAGTGAGCAGTCCTTC. It translates to CASSLKGASEQSF.

This clonotype has more than one count but fewer than ten. The V call is TRBV25-1, the J call TRBJ2-2; D gene unclear. The CDR3 contains 15 residues. V shed 3 bases and J shed 6 bases, with 14 bases lying between them. Germline-derived CDR1 and CDR2 are MGHDK and SYGVNS. This CDR3 is CASSDGVGPSGELFF. The CDR3 DNA reads TGTGCCAGCAGTGATGGGGTAGGGCCCTCCGGGGAGCTGTTTTTT.